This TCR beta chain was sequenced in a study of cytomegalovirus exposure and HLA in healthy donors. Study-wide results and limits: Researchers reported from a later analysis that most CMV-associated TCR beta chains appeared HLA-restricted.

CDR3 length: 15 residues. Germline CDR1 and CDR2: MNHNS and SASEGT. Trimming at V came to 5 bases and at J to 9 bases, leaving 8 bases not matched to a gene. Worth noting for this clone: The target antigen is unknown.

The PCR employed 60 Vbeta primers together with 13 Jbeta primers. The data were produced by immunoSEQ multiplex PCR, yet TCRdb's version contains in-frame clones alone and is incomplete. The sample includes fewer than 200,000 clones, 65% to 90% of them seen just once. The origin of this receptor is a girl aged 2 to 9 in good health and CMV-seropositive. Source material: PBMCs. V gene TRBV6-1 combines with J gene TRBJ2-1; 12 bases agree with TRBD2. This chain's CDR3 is CASSPSSGGVCEQFF. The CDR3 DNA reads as TGTGCCAGCAGTCCGTCTAGCGGGGGGGTTTGTGAGCAGTTCTTC.